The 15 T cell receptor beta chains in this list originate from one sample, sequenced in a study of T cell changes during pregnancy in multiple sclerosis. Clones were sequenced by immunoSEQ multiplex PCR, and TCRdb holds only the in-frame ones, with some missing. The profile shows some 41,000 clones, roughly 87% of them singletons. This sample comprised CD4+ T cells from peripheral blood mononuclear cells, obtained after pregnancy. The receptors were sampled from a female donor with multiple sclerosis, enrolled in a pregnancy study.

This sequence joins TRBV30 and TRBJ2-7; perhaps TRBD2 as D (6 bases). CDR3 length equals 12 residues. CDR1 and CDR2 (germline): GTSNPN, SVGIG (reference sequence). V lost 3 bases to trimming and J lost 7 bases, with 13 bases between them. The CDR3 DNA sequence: TGTGCCTGGAGGAGGGCCGGGGGAGAGCAGTACTTC. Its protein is CAWRRAGGEQYF.

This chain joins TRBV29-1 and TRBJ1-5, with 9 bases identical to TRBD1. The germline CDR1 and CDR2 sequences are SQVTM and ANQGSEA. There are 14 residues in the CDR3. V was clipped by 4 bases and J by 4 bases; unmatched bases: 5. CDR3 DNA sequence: TGCAGCGTTGCCGGGACAGGGCCTAATCAGCCCCAGCATTTT. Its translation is CSVAGTGPNQPQHF. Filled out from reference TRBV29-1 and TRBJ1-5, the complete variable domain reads SAVISQKPSRDICQRGTSLTIQCQVDSQVTMMFWYRQQPGQSLTLIATANQGSEATYESGFVIDKFPISRPNLTFSTLTVSNMSPEDSSIYLCSVAGTGPNQPQHFGDGTRLSIL.

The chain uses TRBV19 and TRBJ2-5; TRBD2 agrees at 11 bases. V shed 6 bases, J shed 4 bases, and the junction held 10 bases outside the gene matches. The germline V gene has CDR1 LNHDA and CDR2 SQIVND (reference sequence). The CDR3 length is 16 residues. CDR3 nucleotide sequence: TGTGCCAGTAGAATTAGCGGGAGGGCCTTGTCAGAGACCCAGTACTTC. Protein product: CASRISGRALSETQYF.

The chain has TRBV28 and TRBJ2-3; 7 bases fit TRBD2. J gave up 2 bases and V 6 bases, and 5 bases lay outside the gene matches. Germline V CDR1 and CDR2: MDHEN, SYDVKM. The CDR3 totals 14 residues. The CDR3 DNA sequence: TGTGCCAGCAGCCCCGGGACTAACACAGATACGCAGTATTTT. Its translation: CASSPGTNTDTQYF.

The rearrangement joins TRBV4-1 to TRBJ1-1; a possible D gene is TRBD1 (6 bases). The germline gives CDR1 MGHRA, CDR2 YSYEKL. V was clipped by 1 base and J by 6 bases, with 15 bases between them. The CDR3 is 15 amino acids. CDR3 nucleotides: TGCGCCAGCAGCCAAGGCCCACAGGGCACGTCTGAAGCTTTCTTT. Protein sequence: CASSQGPQGTSEAFF.

CDR3 nucleotides: TGCAGCGGGGAGGCGGGGGCTGGCACAGATACGCAGTATTTT. Translation gives CSGEAGAGTDTQYF. The chain joins TRBV29-1 to TRBJ2-3; possible D gene TRBD2, 7 bases. Trimming took 7 bases from V and 1 from J, leaving 15 bases between them. Germline CDR1 SQVTM, CDR2 ANQGSEA. The CDR3 totals 14 residues.

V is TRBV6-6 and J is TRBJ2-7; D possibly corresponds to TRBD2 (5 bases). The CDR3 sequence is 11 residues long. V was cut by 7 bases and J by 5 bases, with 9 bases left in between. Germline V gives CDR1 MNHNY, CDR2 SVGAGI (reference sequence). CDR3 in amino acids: CASTGVDEQYF. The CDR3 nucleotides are TGTGCCAGCACCGGGGTCGACGAGCAGTACTTC.

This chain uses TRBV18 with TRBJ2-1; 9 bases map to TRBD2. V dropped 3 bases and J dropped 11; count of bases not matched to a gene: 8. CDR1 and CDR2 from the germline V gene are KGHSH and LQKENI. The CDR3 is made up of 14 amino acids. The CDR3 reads CASSPLGLAHQQFF. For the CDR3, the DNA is TGTGCCAGCTCACCCCTAGGACTAGCGCACCAGCAGTTCTTC.

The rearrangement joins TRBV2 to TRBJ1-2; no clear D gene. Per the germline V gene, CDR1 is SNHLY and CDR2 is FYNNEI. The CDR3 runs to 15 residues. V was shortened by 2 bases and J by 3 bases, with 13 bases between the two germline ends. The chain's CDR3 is CASSESSADYYGYTF. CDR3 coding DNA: TGTGCCAGCAGTGAAAGCTCAGCAGACTACTATGGCTACACCTTC.

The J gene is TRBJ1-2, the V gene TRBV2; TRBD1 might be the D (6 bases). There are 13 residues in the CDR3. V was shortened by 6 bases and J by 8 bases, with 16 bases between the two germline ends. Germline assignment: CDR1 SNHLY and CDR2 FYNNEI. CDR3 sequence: CASSKGGEVGYTF. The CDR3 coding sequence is TGTGCCAGCAGCAAAGGGGGGGAGGTGGGCTACACCTTC. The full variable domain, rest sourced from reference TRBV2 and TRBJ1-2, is EPEVTQTPSHQVTQMGQEVILRCVPISNHLYFYWYRQILGQKVEFLVSFYNNEISEKSEIFDDQFSVERPDGSNFTLKIRSTKLEDSAMYFCASSKGGEVGYTFGSGTRLTVV.

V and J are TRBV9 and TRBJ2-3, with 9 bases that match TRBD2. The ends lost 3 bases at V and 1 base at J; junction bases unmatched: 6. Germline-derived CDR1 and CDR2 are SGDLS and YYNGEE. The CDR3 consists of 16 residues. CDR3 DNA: TGTGCCAGCAGCGAAGACGCGGGAGGGGGCACAGATACGCAGTATTTT. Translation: CASSEDAGGGTDTQYF.

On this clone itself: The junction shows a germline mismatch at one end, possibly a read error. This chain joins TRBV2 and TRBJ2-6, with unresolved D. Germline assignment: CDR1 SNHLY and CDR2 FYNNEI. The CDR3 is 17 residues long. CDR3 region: CASRRSWAPTGANVLTF. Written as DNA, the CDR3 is TGTGCCAGCAGACGGTCTTGGGCCCCCACTGGAGCCAACGTCCTGACTTTC.

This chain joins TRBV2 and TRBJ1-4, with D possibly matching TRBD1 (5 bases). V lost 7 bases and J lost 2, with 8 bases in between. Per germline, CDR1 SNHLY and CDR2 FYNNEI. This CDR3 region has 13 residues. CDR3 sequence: CASKRGTNEKLFF. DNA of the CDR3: TGTGCCAGCAAGCGGGGGACTAATGAAAAACTGTTTTTT.

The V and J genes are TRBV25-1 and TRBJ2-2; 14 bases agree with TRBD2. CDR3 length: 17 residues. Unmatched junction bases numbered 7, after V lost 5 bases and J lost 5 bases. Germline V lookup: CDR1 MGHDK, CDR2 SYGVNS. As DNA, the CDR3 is TGTGCCAGCAGTCTCGGGACTAGCGGGAGAAGGACCGGGGAGCTGTTTTTT. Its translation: CASSLGTSGRRTGELFF.

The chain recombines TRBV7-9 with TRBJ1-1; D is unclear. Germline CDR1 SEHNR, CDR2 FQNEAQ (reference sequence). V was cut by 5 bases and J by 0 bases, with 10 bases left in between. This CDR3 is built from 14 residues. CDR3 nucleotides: TGTGCCAGCAGCCGAGTTGAAGTGAACACTGAAGCTTTCTTT. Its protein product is CASSRVEVNTEAFF.